This passage covers 12 T cell receptor beta chains from one sample sequenced in a study of cytotoxic CD8 clonotypes in ibrutinib-treated CLL. Here immunoSEQ multiplex PCR was the method, and the copy in TCRdb shows in-frame clones only, minus some. Altogether 35,000 or so clones are present, 70% to 75% being singletons, with the ten largest covering roughly 17%. This material consisted of PBMCs, taken at disease progression, from a patient treated with ibrutinib. The receptors come from a human donor with chronic lymphocytic leukemia.

On this clone itself: Other DNA sequences within the sample encode an identical CDR3. V gene TRBV6-1 combines with J gene TRBJ1-5; perhaps TRBD1 as D (5 bases). The CDR3 runs to 13 residues. Germline V gives CDR1 MNHNS, CDR2 SASEGT. Trimming pared 3 bases from V and 7 bases from J, leaving 10 bases between. CDR3 loop: CASSEGVGQPQHF. CDR3 nucleotides: TGTGCCAGCAGTGAGGGGGTCGGGCAGCCCCAGCATTTT.

Here the CDR3 DNA reads TGTGCCAGCAGCCCCGGGACAGCGTCTGATGAAGCTTTCTTT. It codes for CASSPGTASDEAFF. The chain has TRBV7-9 and TRBJ1-1, with TRBD1 matching over 7 bases. This CDR3 has 14 amino acids. V dropped 5 bases and J dropped 7; count of bases not matched to a gene: 10. Germline-derived CDR1 and CDR2 are SEHNR and FQNEAQ (reference sequence).

This sequence joins TRBV28 and TRBJ2-7; D is unclear. V shed 6 bases and J shed 4 bases, with 10 bases lying between them. The CDR3 has 12 residues. The germline V gene has CDR1 MDHEN and CDR2 SYDVKM. In nucleotides, the CDR3 is TGTGCCAGCAGCGATTACAAGTACGAGCAGTACTTC. Protein product: CASSDYKYEQYF.

CDR3 residues: CASNYLGARTGELFF. The DNA of the CDR3 is TGTGCCAGCAACTACTTGGGGGCCCGCACCGGGGAGCTGTTTTTT. The V gene is TRBV28, the J gene TRBJ2-2, with a weak D call TRBD1 (6 bases). The CDR3 length is 15 residues. The ends were cut back, 7 bases at V and 4 bases at J, with 16 bases in the middle. CDR1 and CDR2 from the germline V gene are MDHEN and SYDVKM.

The CDR3 region has the DNA TGCAGCGTTGAAGATAGGGACAGGGGGAAGGGCTACACCTTC. This codes for CSVEDRDRGKGYTF. V gene TRBV29-1 combines with J gene TRBJ1-2, with 11 bases matching TRBD1. J lost 8 bases, V lost 0 bases, and 5 bases had no gene match. This CDR3 is 14 amino acids long. Germline V gene sequence: CDR1 SQVTM, CDR2 ANQGSEA.

This chain links TRBV6-5 with TRBJ1-6; maybe TRBD1 (5 bases). The germline CDR1 and CDR2 sequences are MNHEY and SVGAGI. The CDR3 extends over 14 amino acids. V gave up 7 bases and J gave up 8 bases, with 15 bases separating them. The CDR3 DNA reads as TGTGCCAGCAAAATCGGGGGTGAGGATTCACCCCTCCACTTT. It specifies CASKIGGEDSPLHF.

The chain joins TRBV4-1 to TRBJ2-5; tentative D call: TRBD1 (6 bases). Per the germline V gene, CDR1 is MGHRA and CDR2 is YSYEKL. This CDR3 is 13 amino acids long. V lost 2 bases and J 10 bases, leaving 14 bases between the germline ends. This CDR3 reads CASSQPGTRDQYF. Written as DNA, the CDR3 is TGCGCCAGCAGCCAACCCGGGACAAGGGACCAGTACTTC.

The gene calls are TRBV7-9 and TRBJ2-5, with 8 bases aligning to TRBD1. This CDR3 comprises 14 residues. The trim removed 4 bases at V and 3 bases at J, leaving 4 bases unmatched. Germline lookup yields CDR1 SEHNR and CDR2 FQNEAQ (reference sequence). Here the CDR3 DNA reads TGTGCCAGCAGCTCAGGGGGCAGTGAAGAGACCCAGTACTTC. It yields the protein CASSSGGSEETQYF.

The V gene is TRBV4-1, the J gene TRBJ2-7; D is undetermined. Per germline, CDR1 MGHRA and CDR2 YSYEKL. The CDR3 spans 16 residues. V lost 0 bases and J 2 bases, leaving 14 bases between the germline ends. The CDR3 DNA reads TGCGCCAGCAGCCAAGAGCCCAGGCCCTCCACCTACGAGCAGTACTTC. It encodes CASSQEPRPSTYEQYF.

The chain is built from TRBV5-1 and TRBJ2-3; D may be TRBD1 or TRBD2 (5 bases each). The CDR3 has 15 amino acids. V shed 0 bases and J shed 1 base, with 9 bases lying between them. Germline V gives CDR1 SGHRS, CDR2 YFSETQ. CDR3 sequence reads: CASSLGQRGTDTQYF. CDR3 DNA sequence: TGCGCCAGCAGCTTGGGACAGAGGGGCACAGATACGCAGTATTTT.

This clone has just one count. This chain links TRBV7-7 with TRBJ2-5; D ambiguous. The V gene lost 0 bases and the J gene lost 5 bases, with 13 bases spanning the gap. CDR1 is SSHAT, CDR2 FNYEAQ, per germline (reference sequence). CDR3 length equals 15 residues. The CDR3 nucleotides read TGTGCCAGCAGCTTAGCGCTAGGGCGGCGGGAGACCCAGTACTTC. It translates to CASSLALGRRETQYF.

V is TRBV2 and J is TRBJ1-1; D may be TRBD1 (6 bases). CDR1 is SNHLY, CDR2 FYNNEI, per germline. The CDR3 covers 16 residues. V lost 2 bases to trimming and J lost 0 bases, with 13 bases between them. CDR3: CASSEWIGTMNTEAFF. The CDR3 DNA reads TGTGCCAGCAGTGAATGGATTGGGACAATGAACACTGAAGCTTTCTTT. The variable domain in full, with the rest retrieved from reference TRBV2 and TRBJ1-1, is EPEVTQTPSHQVTQMGQEVILRCVPISNHLYFYWYRQILGQKVEFLVSFYNNEISEKSEIFDDQFSVERPDGSNFTLKIRSTKLEDSAMYFCASSEWIGTMNTEAFFGQGTRLTVV.